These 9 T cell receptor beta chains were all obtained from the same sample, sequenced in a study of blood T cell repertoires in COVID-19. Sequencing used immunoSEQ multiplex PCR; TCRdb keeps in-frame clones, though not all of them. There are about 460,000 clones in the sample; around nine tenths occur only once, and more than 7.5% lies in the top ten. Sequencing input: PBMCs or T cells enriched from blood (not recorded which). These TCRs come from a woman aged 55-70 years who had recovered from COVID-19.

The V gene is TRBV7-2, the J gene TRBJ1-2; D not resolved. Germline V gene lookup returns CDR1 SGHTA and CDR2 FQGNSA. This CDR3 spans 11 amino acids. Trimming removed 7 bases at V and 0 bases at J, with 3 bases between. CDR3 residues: CASTANYGYTF. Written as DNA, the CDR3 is TGTGCCAGCACCGCTAACTATGGCTACACCTTC.

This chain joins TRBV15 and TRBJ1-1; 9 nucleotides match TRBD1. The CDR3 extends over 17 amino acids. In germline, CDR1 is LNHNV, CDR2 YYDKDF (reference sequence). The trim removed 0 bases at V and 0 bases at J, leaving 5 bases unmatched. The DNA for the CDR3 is TGTGCCACCAGCAGAGATTTTGGGACAGGGCTGAACACTGAAGCTTTCTTT. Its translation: CATSRDFGTGLNTEAFF.

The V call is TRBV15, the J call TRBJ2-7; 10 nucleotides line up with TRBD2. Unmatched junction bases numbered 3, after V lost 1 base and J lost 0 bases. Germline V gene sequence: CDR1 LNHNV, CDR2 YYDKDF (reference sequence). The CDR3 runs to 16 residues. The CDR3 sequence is CATSRGASGGSYEQYF. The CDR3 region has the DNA TGTGCCACCAGCAGAGGAGCTAGCGGGGGCTCCTACGAGCAGTACTTC.

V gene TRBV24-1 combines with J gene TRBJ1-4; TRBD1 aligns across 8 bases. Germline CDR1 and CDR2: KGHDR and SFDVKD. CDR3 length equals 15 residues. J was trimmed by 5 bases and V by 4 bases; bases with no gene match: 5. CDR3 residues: CATSDTGGRNEKLFF. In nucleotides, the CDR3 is TGTGCCACCAGTGACACAGGGGGGAGGAATGAAAAACTGTTTTTT.

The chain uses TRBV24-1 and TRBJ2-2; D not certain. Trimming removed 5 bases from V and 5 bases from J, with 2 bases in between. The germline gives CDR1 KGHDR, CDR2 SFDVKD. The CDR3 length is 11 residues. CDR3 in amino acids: CATSATGELFF. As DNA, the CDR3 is TGTGCCACCAGTGCTACCGGGGAGCTGTTTTTT.

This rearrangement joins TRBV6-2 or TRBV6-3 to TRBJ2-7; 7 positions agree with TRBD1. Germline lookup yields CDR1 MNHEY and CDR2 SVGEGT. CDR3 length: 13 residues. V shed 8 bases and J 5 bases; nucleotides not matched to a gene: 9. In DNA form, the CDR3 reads TGTGCCAGCGGCCGACAGGGAATGCACGAGCAGTACGTC. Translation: CASGRQGMHEQYV.

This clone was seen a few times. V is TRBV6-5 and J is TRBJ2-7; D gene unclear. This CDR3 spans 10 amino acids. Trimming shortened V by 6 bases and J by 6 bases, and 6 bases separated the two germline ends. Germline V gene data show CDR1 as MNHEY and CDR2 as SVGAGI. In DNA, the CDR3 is TGTGCCAGCAGACTGATCGAGCAGTACTTC. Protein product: CASRLIEQYF.

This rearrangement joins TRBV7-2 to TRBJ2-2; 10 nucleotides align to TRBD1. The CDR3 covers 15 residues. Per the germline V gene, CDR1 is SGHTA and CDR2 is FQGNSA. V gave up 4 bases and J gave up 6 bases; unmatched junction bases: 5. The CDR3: CASSSRTGGAGELFF. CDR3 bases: TGTGCCAGCAGCTCCCGGACAGGGGGGGCCGGGGAGCTGTTTTTT. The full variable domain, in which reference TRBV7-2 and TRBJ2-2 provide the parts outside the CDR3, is GAGVSQSPSNKVTEKGKDVELRCDPISGHTALYWYRQSLGQGLEFLIYFQGNSAPDKSGLPSDRFSAERTGGSVSTLTIQRTQQEDSAVYLCASSSRTGGAGELFFGEGSRLTVL.

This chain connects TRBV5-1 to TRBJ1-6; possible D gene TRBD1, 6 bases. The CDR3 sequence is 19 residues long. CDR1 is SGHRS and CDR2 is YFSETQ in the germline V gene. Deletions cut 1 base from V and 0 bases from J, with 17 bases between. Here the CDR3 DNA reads TGCGCCAGCAGCTTGACCGGGACACTGGGAAGCTCCTATAATTCACCCCTCCACTTT. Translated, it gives CASSLTGTLGSSYNSPLHF. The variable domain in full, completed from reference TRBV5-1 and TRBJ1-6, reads KAGVTQTPRYLIKTRGQQVTLSCSPISGHRSVSWYQQTPGQGLQFLFEYFSETQRNKGNFPGRFSGRQFSNSRSEMNVSTLELGDSALYLCASSLTGTLGSSYNSPLHFGNGTRLTVT.